This is a list of T cell receptor beta chains from one sample in a study of T-cell reconstitution after alpha-beta-depleted transplantation in children. TCRdb called the PCR reads again in MiXCR, with one record for every CDR3 protein. The sample includes 240,000 or so distinct CDR3 sequences, roughly 7.7% of them seen just once. Material: PBMCs, mostly from graft donor cells, obtained 180 days after TCRalphabeta/CD19-depleted stem cell transplant. These receptor sequences come from a male patient younger than 18 who had a stem cell transplant for acute lymphoblastic leukemia, so the T cells may come from the graft donor. The CDR3 runs from the conserved cysteine through the conserved F or W. The D gene is left open where the match is weak. The size entry gives once, few or many counts, or a class when the clone is expanded.

size	J	D	V	DNA	CDR3
many	TRBJ1-3	NA	TRBV5-1	TGCGCCAGCAGCTTCGGAAACACCATATATTTT	CASSFGNTIYF
many	TRBJ2-7	TRBD1	TRBV20-1	TGCAGTGCGGCGGGACAGGTGTCCTACGAGCAGTACTTC	CSAAGQVSYEQYF
many	TRBJ2-7	NA	TRBV12-3/TRBV12-4	TGTGCCAGCAGGGGCCAGCTCCCATACGAGCAGTACTTC	CASRGQLPYEQYF
many	TRBJ2-5	TRBD2	TRBV12-3/TRBV12-4	TGTGCCAGCAGCCAGGGGACTAGCGGGGTCGAGACCCAGTACTTC	CASSQGTSGVETQYF
many	TRBJ2-7	TRBD1	TRBV29-1	TGCAGCGTTCCAGGGGGCAGGGAGCAGTACTTC	CSVPGGREQYF
many	TRBJ2-2	NA	TRBV28	TGTGCCAGCAGTTTCCTGGGGATGGGCCCCGGGGAGCTGTTTTTT	CASSFLGMGPGELFF
few	TRBJ2-5	NA	TRBV28	TGTGCCAGCAGTGCGGACCCCAGCAGACTTGAAGAGACCCAGTACTTC	CASSADPSRLEETQYF
many	TRBJ2-7	NA	TRBV7-2	TGTGCCAGCAGCACCCTCCTAGGGGGACGGGGAGAGGGGTACGAGCAGTACTTC	CASSTLLGGRGEGYEQYF
many	TRBJ2-7	TRBD1	TRBV11-2	TGTGCCAGCAGCTTAGAGATCAGGGGGCAATACGAGCAGTACTTC	CASSLEIRGQYEQYF
once	TRBJ1-4	NA	TRBV10-3	TGTGCCATCAGTGACGGGACACTACCCGCGGGTGAAAAACTGTTTTTT	CAISDGTLPAGEKLFF
many	TRBJ2-7	NA	TRBV7-2	TGTGCCAGCAGCTTAGGTCCCCTCGGCTACGAGCAGTACTTC	CASSLGPLGYEQYF
many	TRBJ2-3	TRBD2	TRBV11-2	TGTGCCAGCAGCTTCGGGCCTAGCGGATTCACAGATACGCAGTATTTT	CASSFGPSGFTDTQYF
many	TRBJ2-5	TRBD1	TRBV6-5	TGTGCCAGCAGTTACGGGACAGGGGTAGAGACCCAGTACTTC	CASSYGTGVETQYF